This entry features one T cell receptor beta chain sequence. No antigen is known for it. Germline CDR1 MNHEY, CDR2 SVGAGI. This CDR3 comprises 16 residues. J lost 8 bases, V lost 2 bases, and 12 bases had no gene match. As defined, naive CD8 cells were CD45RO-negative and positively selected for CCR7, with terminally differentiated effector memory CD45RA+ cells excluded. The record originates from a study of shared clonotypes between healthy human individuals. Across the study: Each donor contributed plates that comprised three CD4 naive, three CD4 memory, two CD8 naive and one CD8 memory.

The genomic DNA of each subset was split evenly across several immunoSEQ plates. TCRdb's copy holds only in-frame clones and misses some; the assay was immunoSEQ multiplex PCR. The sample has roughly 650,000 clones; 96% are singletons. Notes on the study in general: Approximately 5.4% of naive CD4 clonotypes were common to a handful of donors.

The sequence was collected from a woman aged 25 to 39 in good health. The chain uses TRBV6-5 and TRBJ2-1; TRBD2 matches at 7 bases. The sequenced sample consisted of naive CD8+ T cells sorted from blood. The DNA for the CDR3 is TGTGCCAGCAGTTACACTGGGGGAGGGCCGGTCGATGAGCAGTTCTTC. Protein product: CASSYTGGGPVDEQFF.